The rows below give T cell receptor beta chains drawn from one sample of a study of blood T cells in healthy people across ages. Using its own MiXCR run on the 5' RACE reads, TCRdb lists one record per CDR3 protein. Altogether 600,000 to 1,000,000 distinct CDR3 sequences are present, roughly 50% being singletons, with the ten largest covering over 20%. Sample: blood. These TCRs come from a man in his thirties or forties in good health. CDR3s include the opening cysteine and the closing phenylalanine or tryptophan. D genes are given only for firm matches. Not all rows give a size; the values are once, few, many and, for expanded clones, a class.

>TRBV7-2|.|.|14|TRBJ2-1
TGTGCCAGCAGCTTAAGGACCAGGAAGGAGACCCAGTTCTTC
CASSLRTRKETQFF
>TRBV29-1|.|TRBD1|11|TRBJ2-1
TGCAGCGTTGAAAGGTTGGACAGGTATTTCTTC
CSVERLDRYFF
>TRBV15|once|.|15|TRBJ1-2
TGTGCCACCAGCCTACGCACGTTGACGGTGGACGGCTACACCTTC
CATSLRTLTVDGYTF
>TRBV6-6|few|.|17|TRBJ1-2
TGTGCCAGCAGTTCAAGGCCCGTCGGACAGAATACCTATGGCTACACCTTC
CASSSRPVGQNTYGYTF
>TRBV29-1|few|TRBD1|14|TRBJ2-1
TGCAGCGTGAACCGGGACAGGGAACCCAATGAGCAGTTCTTC
CSVNRDREPNEQFF
>TRBV11-3|.|.|13|TRBJ2-3
TGTGCCAGCAGCTTAATGGAGTCAGATACGCAGTATTTT
CASSLMESDTQYF
>TRBV20-1|.|.|14|TRBJ1-1
TGCAGTGCTAGCGCCATAAGTGGGGGCACTGAAGCTTTCTTT
CSASAISGGTEAFF
>TRBV9|.|TRBD2|14|TRBJ2-5
TGTGCCAGCAGCGCCGGACTAGCGGGGCAGACCCAGTACTTC
CASSAGLAGQTQYF
>TRBV30|.|TRBD1|12|TRBJ2-7
TGTGCCTGGAGTTTGACAGGGTACGAGCAGTACTTC
CAWSLTGYEQYF
>TRBV11-2|.|TRBD2|16|TRBJ2-5
TGTGCCAGCAGCTTAGCGGCGGGAGGGCCGGAAGAGACCCAGTACTTC
CASSLAAGGPEETQYF
>TRBV5-1|.|TRBD1|14|TRBJ2-3
TGCGCCAGCAGCTTCAGGGGGTGGGAAGATACGCAGTATTTT
CASSFRGWEDTQYF
>TRBV15|.|.|14|TRBJ2-5
TGTGCCACCAGCAGAGATCTGAATAGAGAGACCCAGTACTTC
CATSRDLNRETQYF
>TRBV20-1|.|.|13|TRBJ2-5
TGCAGTGTACCACAGGGTTCGCGGGAGACCCAGTACTTC
CSVPQGSRETQYF
>TRBV21-1|.|.|15|TRBJ2-7
TGTGCCAGCACCCCCACCGGGCTCGATGCCAACGAGCAGTACTTC
CASTPTGLDANEQYF
>TRBV9|.|TRBD1|15|TRBJ2-1
TGTGCCAGCAGCGTAGTAGGACAGGCGGTCAATGAGCAGTTCTTC
CASSVVGQAVNEQFF
>TRBV5-1|.|.|14|TRBJ2-6
TGCGCCAGCACTAGCGTATCTGAGGCCAACGTCCTGACTTTC
CASTSVSEANVLTF
>TRBV27|.|.|16|TRBJ1-2
TGTGCCAGCAGTTACTCAGGGGAGAAGGCCTCCTATGGCTACACCTTC
CASSYSGEKASYGYTF
>TRBV7-2|.|TRBD2|18|TRBJ2-3
TGTGCCAGCAGCCGGGGAAGCGGGCCATTGGGGGGGGCAGATACGCAGTATTTT
CASSRGSGPLGGADTQYF
>TRBV6-5|.|.|15|TRBJ2-7
TGTGCCAGCAGCCATGACAGGTTCTTTTCGTACGAGCAGTACTTC
CASSHDRFFSYEQYF
>TRBV29-1|.|.|14|TRBJ2-3
TGCAGCGTTGAAGGGAATATGGGCACAGATACGCAGTATTTT
CSVEGNMGTDTQYF
>TRBV12-1|.|.|16|TRBJ2-4
TGTGCCAGCAGCCCGCGCCGGGTTCAAGCCAAAAACATTCAGTACTTC
CASSPRRVQAKNIQYF
>TRBV29-1|few|.|12|TRBJ2-5
TGCAGCGCGGACAGCGTACAAGAGACCCAGTACTTC
CSADSVQETQYF
>TRBV4-2|.|TRBD2|17|TRBJ2-3
TGTGCCAGCAGCCAAGATTTCGGCGGGAGGGCCGGGGATACGCAGTATTTT
CASSQDFGGRAGDTQYF
>TRBV2|.|TRBD2|13|TRBJ2-5
TGTGCCAGTAGCGGGGGGGCCTCGGAGACCCAGTACTTC
CASSGGASETQYF
>TRBV29-1|.|TRBD1|13|TRBJ1-4
TGCAGCGTCAAGACAGGGGGGAATGAAAAACTGTTTTTT
CSVKTGGNEKLFF
>TRBV5-1|.|.|15|TRBJ2-5
TGCGCCAGCAGCTTTCGAAGGAGGAACCAAGAGACCCAGTACTTC
CASSFRRRNQETQYF
>TRBV7-2|.|.|15|TRBJ2-7
TGTGCCAGCAGCTTATCCGGAAAGGGGGCCTACGAGCAGTACTTC
CASSLSGKGAYEQYF
>TRBV7-6|.|.|15|TRBJ2-6
TGTGCCAGCAGCTTAAGGCCCGCTGGGGCCAACGTCCTGACTTTC
CASSLRPAGANVLTF
>TRBV25-1|few|TRBD2|15|TRBJ2-7
TGTGCCAGCAGTGATTCTCGAGCGGGAGTCTACGAGCAGTACTTC
CASSDSRAGVYEQYF
>TRBV7-9|.|.|15|TRBJ2-3
TGTGCCAGCAGCGGAGTCGGACGGACCTCAGATACGCAGTATTTT
CASSGVGRTSDTQYF
>TRBV5-1|.|.|15|TRBJ1-1
TGCGCCAGCAGTCCCCGACAGCCTGGATCCACTGAAGCTTTCTTT
CASSPRQPGSTEAFF
>TRBV6-2/TRBV6-3|.|.|13|TRBJ2-5
TGTGCCAGCAGTCCCCTCTCGGTTAATGAGCAGTACTTC
CASSPLSVNEQYF
>TRBV18|.|.|12|TRBJ2-1
TGTGCCAGCTCACCACTAGCAGATGAGCAGTTCTTC
CASSPLADEQFF
>TRBV7-6|.|.|15|TRBJ1-2
TGTGCCAGCAGCTTATTCTCGGGGCCGGCCTATGGCTACACCTTC
CASSLFSGPAYGYTF
>TRBV10-2|.|TRBD2|13|TRBJ2-5
TGCGCCAGCGGTATAGCGGGGAAAGAGACCCAGTACTTC
CASGIAGKETQYF
>TRBV4-3|.|.|13|TRBJ2-3
TGCGCCAGCAGCCAAGTTCGGCTCCATACGCAGTATTTT
CASSQVRLHTQYF
>TRBV9|few|.|15|TRBJ2-7
TGTGCCAGCAGCGTAGGGGGGTCCAACTCCTACGAGCAGTACTTC
CASSVGGSNSYEQYF
>TRBV29-1|.|.|13|TRBJ2-1
TGCAGCGTCCAACGTTCGAGTGAGGGTGAGCAGTTCTTC
CSVQRSSEGEQFF
>TRBV29-1|.|.|14|TRBJ2-1
TGCAGCGTTGAATGGGGCCATAGTGGGGATGAGCAGTTCTTC
CSVEWGHSGDEQFF